The 32 T cell receptor beta chains below were found in one sample sequenced in a study of radiotherapy plus CTLA-4 blockade in lung cancer. Profiling relied on immunoSEQ multiplex PCR, and the TCRdb table lists in-frame clones only, not all of them. The sample records around 85,000 clones, 86% being singletons. The sample in question was peripheral blood, obtained from a patient treated with radiotherapy plus ipilimumab. These receptors came from a human donor with non-small cell lung cancer who had a partial response to radiotherapy plus ipilimumab.

A few counts support this clone. CDR3 residues: CASSGPAGGPEAFF. The CDR3 coding sequence is TGTGCCAGCAGCGGTCCGGCTGGGGGCCCTGAAGCTTTCTTT. The chain carries TRBV12-1 and TRBJ1-1; TRBD1 is taken as the D call from the table, unchecked against the DNA. TRBV12-1 is annotated as a pseudogene. CDR3 size: 14 residues.

The genes are TRBV7-9 and TRBJ2-1, with 8 positions matching TRBD2. The length of the CDR3 is 16 residues. With 2 bases clipped from V and 4 bases from J, the junction kept 7 bases outside the gene matches. Germline V gives CDR1 SEHNR, CDR2 FQNEAQ (reference sequence). Here the CDR3 reads CASSLFSSSGYNEQFF. Written as DNA, the CDR3 is TGTGCCAGCAGCTTATTTTCGTCTAGCGGGTACAATGAGCAGTTCTTC.

The chain employs TRBV5-1 and TRBJ2-1, with TRBD1 identical over 12 bases. The CDR3 extends over 14 amino acids. With V trimmed by 4 bases and J by 6 bases, 2 bases remained unmatched. CDR1 and CDR2 from the germline V gene are SGHRS and YFSETQ. Written as DNA, the CDR3 is TGCGCCAGCAGCCCGGGACAGGGGGCCAATGAGCAGTTCTTC. Protein sequence: CASSPGQGANEQFF.

V is TRBV25-1 and J is TRBJ1-6; D possibly corresponds to TRBD1 (5 bases). Trimming stripped 5 bases from V and 9 bases from J, with 11 bases between. The CDR3 consists of 13 residues. CDR1 is MGHDK and CDR2 is SYGVNS in the germline V gene. The CDR3 is CASSSSGPSPLHF. The CDR3 coding sequence is TGTGCCAGCAGTTCCTCAGGGCCTTCACCCCTCCACTTT.

This clone has only one observation. The chain joins TRBV27 to TRBJ2-5, with D uncertain. In germline, CDR1 is MNHEY, CDR2 SMNVEV (reference sequence). Trimming shortened V by 0 bases and J by 5 bases, and 10 bases separated the two germline ends. CDR3 size: 14 residues. The CDR3, as DNA: TGTGCCAGCAGTTTATCAGCTCGTTGGGAGACCCAGTACTTC. This translates into CASSLSARWETQYF.

The chain links TRBV18 to TRBJ2-1; TRBD2 agrees at 13 bases. With 6 bases clipped from V and 7 bases from J, the junction kept 6 bases outside the gene matches. Per germline, CDR1 KGHSH and CDR2 LQKENI. The CDR3 has 15 residues. As DNA, the CDR3 is TGTGCCAGCTCCCAACTAGCGGGAGGGGAAAATGAGCAGTTCTTC. Amino acids: CASSQLAGGENEQFF.

The chain employs TRBV20-1 and TRBJ2-1; 7 nucleotides align to TRBD2. V shed 7 bases, J shed 8 bases, and the junction held 5 bases outside the gene matches. CDR3 length: 11 residues. Germline-derived CDR1 and CDR2 are DFQATT and SNEGSKA (reference sequence). CDR3 region: CSGGSLDEQFF. The CDR3 DNA reads TGCAGTGGCGGGAGTCTGGATGAGCAGTTCTTC.

The table lists this clone with a count of one. V is TRBV27 and J is TRBJ2-5, with 10 bases aligning to TRBD1. From germline, CDR1 is MNHEY and CDR2 SMNVEV (reference sequence). This CDR3 is built from 15 residues. V trimming: 3 bases; J trimming: 3 bases; junction bases outside the gene matches: 4. CDR3 sequence reads: CASSFWDRGEETQYF. CDR3 DNA: TGTGCCAGCAGTTTCTGGGACAGGGGAGAAGAGACCCAGTACTTC.

The rearrangement joins TRBV5-5 to TRBJ2-1; 10 nucleotides agree with TRBD2. The junction had 6 bases not matched to a gene; V was cut back by 0 bases and J by 0 bases. The CDR3 length is 18 residues. The germline CDR1 and CDR2 sequences are SGHKS and YYEKEE (reference sequence). CDR3 protein: CASSLVGLASSSYNEQFF. The CDR3 DNA sequence: TGTGCCAGCAGCTTGGTGGGACTAGCGAGTAGCTCCTACAATGAGCAGTTCTTC. Full variable domain (remainder filled in from reference TRBV5-5 and TRBJ2-1): DAGVTQSPTHLIKTRGQQVTLRCSPISGHKSVSWYQQVLGQGPQFIFQYYEKEERGRGNFPDRFSARQFPNYSSELNVNALLLGDSALYLCASSLVGLASSSYNEQFFGPGTRLTVL.

V usage is TRBV7-2 and J usage is TRBJ2-7; TRBD2 matches 10 bases. Germline CDR1 reads SGHTA; CDR2 reads FQGNSA. The CDR3 has 15 residues. Germline trimming cut 2 bases from V and 3 bases from J; bases unmatched to any gene: 4. Written as DNA, the CDR3 is TGTGCCAGCAGCTTATCTCTAGCGGGAGACTACGAGCAGTACTTC. Translation: CASSLSLAGDYEQYF.

J is TRBJ2-2 and V is TRBV19; TRBD2 aligns across 7 bases. Germline V gene data show CDR1 as LNHDA and CDR2 as SQIVND (reference sequence). J gave up 2 bases and V 3 bases, and 6 bases lay outside the gene matches. There are 16 residues in the CDR3. The CDR3: CASSMKGGGNTGELFF. The CDR3, as DNA: TGTGCCAGTAGTATGAAGGGCGGGGGAAACACCGGGGAGCTGTTTTTT.

The rearrangement links TRBV19 to TRBJ2-7; 10 nucleotides agree with TRBD2. V shed 1 base, J shed 6 bases, and the junction held 6 bases outside the gene matches. The CDR3 consists of 15 residues. Germline V gives CDR1 LNHDA, CDR2 SQIVND (reference sequence). The CDR3 reads CASSIAAGGPSEQYF. In DNA form, the CDR3 reads TGTGCCAGTAGTATAGCAGCGGGAGGGCCTTCCGAGCAGTACTTC.

This clone was seen a single time. The chain couples TRBV5-8 to TRBJ2-3; D is possibly TRBD1 (5 bases). The CDR3 has 11 amino acids. V lost 6 bases and J 7 bases, leaving 9 bases between the germline ends. Germline V gives CDR1 SGHTS, CDR2 YDEGEE. CDR3 in DNA: TGTGCCAGCAATACAGGTTATACGCAGTATTTT. This encodes CASNTGYTQYF.

The chain uses TRBV7-2 and TRBJ1-2; D is possibly TRBD1 (5 bases). V lost 2 bases and J lost 5, with 15 bases in between. Germline-derived CDR1 and CDR2 are SGHTA and FQGNSA. The CDR3 is 15 residues long. CDR3 protein: CASSLSAMAGYGYTF. In nucleotides, the CDR3 is TGTGCCAGCAGCTTAAGCGCGATGGCAGGGTATGGCTACACCTTC.

The genes are TRBV7-9 and TRBJ2-2, with a possible D match to TRBD2 (5 bases). CDR3 length equals 13 residues. V lost 2 bases, J lost 6 bases, and 7 bases lay in between. Germline values: CDR1 SEHNR, CDR2 FQNEAQ (reference sequence). The CDR3 region is CASSLSGAGELFF. Here the CDR3 DNA reads TGTGCCAGCAGCTTATCCGGGGCCGGGGAGCTGTTTTTT.

This clone is a singleton in its sample. The chain combines TRBV28 with TRBJ2-1; 12 nucleotides match TRBD2. The CDR3 runs to 16 residues. J was trimmed by 6 bases and V by 2 bases; bases with no gene match: 5. Germline values: CDR1 MDHEN, CDR2 SYDVKM. The CDR3 is CASSLGGLAGINEQFF. In DNA, the CDR3 is TGTGCCAGCAGTTTAGGGGGACTAGCGGGTATCAATGAGCAGTTCTTC.

V is TRBV28 and J is TRBJ1-2; TRBD1 might be the D (6 bases). Trimming left V 6 bases short and J 7 bases short, with 24 bases between. CDR1 and CDR2 (germline): MDHEN, SYDVKM. CDR3 size: 16 residues. The CDR3 loop is CASSRLGTLGGGGYTF. CDR3 coding DNA: TGTGCCAGCAGCCGCCTCGGGACACTAGGGGGGGGTGGCTACACCTTC.

The chain combines TRBV5-6 with TRBJ2-5, with D possibly being TRBD1 (5 bases). The end of the DNA aligns better with TRBJ2-7, so the J call may be wrong. CDR1 and CDR2 (germline): SGHDT, YYEEEE. The CDR3 sequence is 14 residues long. CDR3 residues: CASSTPTIRVEQYF. The CDR3 nucleotides are TGTGCCAGCAGCACACCAACCATCAGGGTCGAGCAGTACTTC.

In this sample, this clone turned up a few times. The V gene is TRBV5-1, the J gene TRBJ1-1, with D unclear. There are 14 residues in the CDR3. Looked up from germline, CDR1 is SGHRS and CDR2 is YFSETQ. Trimming pared 0 bases from V and 2 bases from J, leaving 8 bases between. The CDR3 region is CASSLVPDNTEAFF. DNA for the CDR3: TGCGCCAGCAGCTTGGTTCCAGATAACACTGAAGCTTTCTTT.

This clone has a handful of counts. The chain recombines TRBV25-1 with TRBJ2-1; TRBD1 matches 8 bases. The J segment lost 3 bases and the V segment lost 6 bases, leaving 1 base of the junction unmatched. Germline CDR1 MGHDK, CDR2 SYGVNS. This CDR3 has 13 residues. CDR3 bases: TGTGCCAGCAGAGGACAGGGCTACAATGAGCAGTTCTTC. The encoded protein is CASRGQGYNEQFF.

This clone was observed a few times. CDR3 loop: CASSLERGSYGYTF. CDR3 coding DNA: TGCGCCAGCAGCTTGGAGCGAGGGAGCTATGGCTACACCTTC. The chain couples TRBV5-1 to TRBJ1-2; D not resolved. The germline CDR1 and CDR2 sequences are SGHRS and YFSETQ. The CDR3 covers 14 residues. V was shortened by 0 bases and J by 4 bases, with 10 bases between the two germline ends.

The rearrangement joins TRBV6-5 to TRBJ1-2, with D uncertain. From germline, CDR1 is MNHEY and CDR2 SVGAGI. The CDR3 extends over 13 amino acids. The V gene lost 7 bases and the J gene lost 4 bases, with 13 bases spanning the gap. CDR3 residues: CASTNGIGYGYTF. As DNA, the CDR3 is TGTGCCAGCACCAACGGTATCGGCTATGGCTACACCTTC.

This chain connects TRBV13 to TRBJ2-3, with 8 bases lining up with TRBD2. Germline CDR1 and CDR2: PRHDT and FYEKMQ (reference sequence). The CDR3 sequence is 19 residues long. J was trimmed by 1 base and V by 5 bases; bases with no gene match: 17. CDR3 sequence (DNA): TGTGCCAGCAGCCCCCGGTTTAGCGGGATACAACTGGGCACAGATACGCAGTATTTT. It encodes CASSPRFSGIQLGTDTQYF.

The chain is built from TRBV29-1 and TRBJ2-7; 8 positions match TRBD2. From germline, CDR1 is SQVTM and CDR2 ANQGSEA. CDR3 length equals 15 residues. The J segment lost 7 bases and the V segment lost 7 bases, leaving 18 bases of the junction unmatched. The CDR3 DNA follows: TGCAGCGCTGCTGCAGGAGGACTAGCTATCCGAGAGCAGTACTTC. Its translation: CSAAAGGLAIREQYF.

The CDR3: CASTTTSGIVGDTQYF. DNA for the CDR3: TGTGCCAGTACCACAACTAGCGGGATCGTCGGGGATACGCAGTATTTT. V is TRBV19 and J is TRBJ2-3, with 10 bases matching TRBD2. Germline V lookup: CDR1 LNHDA, CDR2 SQIVND (reference sequence). V was clipped by 7 bases and J by 6 bases; unmatched bases: 13. The length of the CDR3 is 16 residues. Using reference TRBV19 and TRBJ2-3 for the parts outside the CDR3, the full variable domain is DGGITQSPKYLFRKEGQNVTLSCEQNLNHDAMYWYRQDPGQGLRLIYYSQIVNDFQKGDIAEGYSVSREKKESFPLTVTSAQKNPTAFYLCASTTTSGIVGDTQYFGPGTRLTVL.

This chain connects TRBV28 to TRBJ2-7; TRBD2 is a possible D gene (5 bases). This CDR3 contains 14 residues. The germline V and J ends were trimmed by 2 bases and 3 bases, with 11 bases remaining between them. Germline V gives CDR1 MDHEN, CDR2 SYDVKM. CDR3: CASSLGAVGYEQYF. As DNA, the CDR3 is TGTGCCAGCAGTTTAGGAGCGGTTGGCTACGAGCAGTACTTC.

The chain carries TRBV18 and TRBJ2-1; TRBD1 is a possible D gene (7 bases). Germline assignment: CDR1 KGHSH and CDR2 LQKENI. The CDR3 runs 18 residues. V was trimmed by 0 bases and J by 0 bases, leaving 15 bases between them. CDR3 region: CASSPPKGAGSSYNEQFF. The DNA for the CDR3 is TGTGCCAGCTCACCACCCAAGGGGGCGGGAAGCTCCTACAATGAGCAGTTCTTC.

The rearrangement joins TRBV5-1 to TRBJ2-2; 15 bases match TRBD2. The germline V gene encodes CDR1 SGHRS and CDR2 YFSETQ. The ends lost 4 bases at V and 6 bases at J; junction bases unmatched: 7. The CDR3 contains 17 residues. The CDR3 loop is CASSLGWTSGRAGELFF. The CDR3 bases are TGCGCCAGCAGCCTGGGATGGACTAGCGGGAGGGCCGGGGAGCTGTTTTTT.

The CDR3 bases are TGTGCCAGTAGTATAGTTACGACAGTCTGGGACACTGAAGCTTTCTTT. Its protein is CASSIVTTVWDTEAFF. V usage is TRBV19 and J usage is TRBJ1-1, with TRBD1 as a possible D gene (5 bases). Germline V gene lookup returns CDR1 LNHDA and CDR2 SQIVND (reference sequence). With 1 base removed from V and 3 bases from J, the gap between germline ends came to 15 bases. The CDR3 is made up of 16 amino acids.

The chain combines TRBV30 with TRBJ2-1, with 10 positions matching TRBD2. Germline trimming cut 0 bases from V and 5 bases from J; bases unmatched to any gene: 10. In germline, CDR1 is GTSNPN, CDR2 SVGIG (reference sequence). The CDR3 has 17 amino acids. CDR3 bases: TGTGCCTGGAGTGTATTCAGGACTAGCGGCCGAAACAATGAGCAGTTCTTC. It translates to CAWSVFRTSGRNNEQFF.

CDR3 sequence (DNA): TGTGCCAGCACAGCGAGGGAGAACACTGAAGCTTTCTTT. Translation gives CASTARENTEAFF. V and J are TRBV2 and TRBJ1-1; D gene unclear. This CDR3 region has 13 residues. Germline CDR1 is SNHLY and CDR2 is FYNNEI. The ends were cut back, 7 bases at V and 1 base at J, with 10 bases in the middle.

V usage is TRBV5-1 and J usage is TRBJ2-1; D might be TRBD2 (5 bases). The CDR3 is 16 amino acids. The V gene's germline CDR1 is SGHRS and CDR2 YFSETQ. V was pared by 4 bases and J by 4 bases, with 18 bases between. The DNA of the CDR3 is TGCGCCAGCAGCCCCCAGAAAGCGGAGAGTTACAATGAGCAGTTCTTC. Protein sequence: CASSPQKAESYNEQFF.